The clone carrying this TCR beta chain was observed at least ten times. Its antigen is currently unknown. These data come from a study of T cell repertoires in cytomegalovirus infection. Study findings and constraints: Adding up the frequency of public TCR beta families identified people who carried CMV plus the relevant HLA. HLA-C-restricted TCR beta clonotypes specific for CMV led the ex vivo response.

Germline values: CDR1 SQVTM, CDR2 ANQGSEA. Trimming removed 7 bases at V and 5 bases at J, with 20 bases between. The CDR3 is 14 residues long. From the reads, TCRdb called clonotypes with MiXCR, one entry per CDR3 protein. This repertoire shows some 71,000 distinct CDR3 sequences, less than 30% found once; its top ten account for roughly three fifths. The receptor was isolated from a human donor in good health (CMV status not recorded). Some clones in this sample may be carry-over from other donors' samples. This specimen consisted of CD8+ T cells from cultured PBMCs, obtained from culture after CMV antigen stimulation. The chain has TRBV29-1 and TRBJ1-1; tentatively, D is TRBD1 (6 bases). The CDR3 DNA follows: TGCAGCGGGAAGAACAGGGATCGGGAAACTGAAGCTTTCTTT. This codes for CSGKNRDRETEAFF.